The 15 T cell receptor beta chains listed next were all sequenced from one sample in a study of blood T cells in healthy people across ages. Through a sample-barcoded 5' primer and a J-beta primer mix, a second PCR was run for roughly 7 to 12 cycles. MiXCR, run by TCRdb on the 5' RACE reads, gives a single entry per CDR3 protein. This table has 730,000 or so distinct CDR3 sequences, 43% appearing once. Material for sequencing was blood. Receptors originate from a woman aged 55-69 years in good health.

The sample holds a few counts of this clonotype. The chain couples TRBV7-6 to TRBJ2-1; D may be TRBD1 (6 bases). The CDR3 has 13 residues. Germline V gene lookup returns CDR1 SGHVS and CDR2 FNYEAQ. The V and J ends lost 4 bases and 7 bases respectively, with 11 bases between them. CDR3 nucleotide sequence: TGTGCCAGCAGCTCCTCACAGGGTAATGAGCAGTTCTTC. This gives the protein CASSSSQGNEQFF.

The chain links TRBV12-3 or TRBV12-4 to TRBJ2-5, with TRBD2 matching over 12 bases. V lost 5 bases to trimming and J lost 2 bases; unmatched junction nucleotides: 6. This CDR3 spans 16 amino acids. CDR3 nucleotides: TGTGCCAGCAGTGGCAGACTAGCGGGGGTACAAGAGACCCAGTACTTC. This encodes CASSGRLAGVQETQYF.

The chain joins TRBV5-1 to TRBJ2-1, with D unresolved. The J call may not be correct, given that the DNA end is closer to TRBJ2-7. Germline V gene sequence: CDR1 SGHRS, CDR2 YFSETQ. The CDR3 consists of 15 residues. The CDR3 DNA reads TGCGCCAGCAGCGAGGACGGCAGATCCTACAATGAGCAGTACTTC. It yields the protein CASSEDGRSYNEQYF.

The genes are TRBV2 and TRBJ1-2, with D unclear. There are 13 residues in the CDR3. V lost 6 bases and J 2 bases, leaving 10 bases between the germline ends. Germline assignment: CDR1 SNHLY and CDR2 FYNNEI. CDR3 DNA sequence: TGTGCCAGCAGAAGACAACAGAACTATGGCTACACCTTC. Its protein product is CASRRQQNYGYTF.

The chain carries TRBV20-1 and TRBJ2-4, with a possible D match to TRBD2 (5 bases). The CDR3 length is 15 residues. The V and J ends lost 3 bases and 0 bases respectively, with 12 bases between them. Per germline, CDR1 DFQATT and CDR2 SNEGSKA (reference sequence). CDR3 bases: TGCAGTGCTAGTCCGGCGGAGGTAGCCAAAAACATTCAGTACTTC. This encodes CSASPAEVAKNIQYF.

The chain couples TRBV5-1 to TRBJ2-2, with 8 bases lining up with TRBD2. The CDR3 totals 16 residues. Germline-derived CDR1 and CDR2 are SGHRS and YFSETQ. V lost 0 bases and J lost 1; bases outside the gene matches: 2. The CDR3 here is CASSLGGLENTGELFF. DNA of the CDR3: TGCGCCAGCAGCTTGGGGGGACTAGAGAACACCGGGGAGCTGTTTTTT.

The V call is TRBV3-1, the J call TRBJ2-5, with a possible D match to TRBD2 (5 bases). The V end lost 4 bases, the J end lost 11 bases, and 14 bases lay between the germline ends. Germline lookup yields CDR1 LGHDT and CDR2 YNNKEL (reference sequence). This CDR3 spans 12 amino acids. The CDR3 DNA reads as TGTGCCAGCAGCCCCGGTGGGAGACAACAGTACTTC. Translating gives CASSPGGRQQYF.

This clonotype was counted between two and nine times. The chain recombines TRBV6-2 or TRBV6-3 with TRBJ2-5, with TRBD2 identical over 12 bases. With V trimmed by 2 bases and J by 13 bases, 17 bases remained unmatched. This CDR3 has 17 residues. Germline V gene sequence: CDR1 MNHEY, CDR2 SVGEGT. The CDR3 here is CASSYNPRTSGAPTGYF. DNA for the CDR3: TGTGCCAGCAGTTACAACCCCAGGACTAGCGGGGCTCCCACCGGGTACTTC.

This chain joins TRBV28 and TRBJ2-3; TRBD2 is a possible D gene (5 bases). Trimming removed 6 bases at V and 8 bases at J, with 21 bases between. CDR3 length equals 15 residues. Per the germline V gene, CDR1 is MDHEN and CDR2 is SYDVKM. As DNA, the CDR3 is TGTGCCAGCAGCCCAAGCCAGAGTAGCGCGGGTACGCAGTATTTT. Protein: CASSPSQSSAGTQYF. Combining the CDR3 with reference TRBV28 and TRBJ2-3 gives the whole variable domain DVKVTQSSRYLVKRTGEKVFLECVQDMDHENMFWYRQDPGLGLRLIYFSYDVKMKEKGDIPEGYSVSREKKERFSLILESASTNQTSMYLCASSPSQSSAGTQYFGPGTRLTVL.

The chain links TRBV29-1 to TRBJ2-7; D may be TRBD2 (5 bases). The DNA matches TRBJ2-5 better at its end, which makes the J call doubtful. This CDR3 has 11 residues. Germline V gene data show CDR1 as SQVTM and CDR2 as ANQGSEA. The CDR3 nucleotides read TGCAGCGGCTTTAGCGTGGAGACCCAGTACTTC. Protein sequence: CSGFSVETQYF.

This CDR3 reads CASLAKYSWGNEQFF. DNA of the CDR3: TGTGCCAGTCTCGCGAAGTATTCCTGGGGCAATGAGCAGTTCTTC. The J gene is TRBJ2-1, the V gene TRBV6-2 or TRBV6-3; D remains unclear. The germline V gene has CDR1 MNHEY and CDR2 SVGEGT. CDR3 length: 15 amino acids. The germline V and J ends were trimmed by 9 bases and 6 bases, with 21 bases remaining between them.

The chain links TRBV6-5 to TRBJ1-6; TRBD1 matches 8 bases. J gave up 0 bases and V 5 bases, and 3 bases lay outside the gene matches. The CDR3 spans 16 residues. Germline V lookup: CDR1 MNHEY, CDR2 SVGAGI. The CDR3 loop is CASSQTGVSYNSPLHF. The DNA of the CDR3 is TGTGCCAGCAGTCAGACAGGGGTCTCCTATAATTCACCCCTCCACTTT.

This clonotype was detected only a few times. The J gene is TRBJ2-5, the V gene TRBV29-1; 10 bases map to TRBD1. V trimming: 6 bases; J trimming: 11 bases; junction bases outside the gene matches: 15. The germline V gene has CDR1 SQVTM and CDR2 ANQGSEA. CDR3 length: 14 residues. The CDR3 loop is CSVRSGQGYNEQYF. DNA for the CDR3: TGCAGCGTCCGATCGGGACAGGGGTACAATGAGCAGTACTTC.

This clonotype was observed many times. The CDR3 is CASTGGREAYNEQFF. Here the CDR3 DNA reads TGTGCCAGCACCGGCGGGCGGGAGGCTTACAATGAGCAGTTCTTC. This chain uses TRBV2 with TRBJ2-1; 8 bases are a match to TRBD2. The CDR3 loop spans 15 amino acids. Germline V gene lookup returns CDR1 SNHLY and CDR2 FYNNEI. Trimming removed 7 bases from V and 4 bases from J; junction bases left unmatched: 9.

The genes are TRBV12-3 or TRBV12-4 and TRBJ2-7, with a possible D match to TRBD1 (5 bases). Trimming cost V 7 bases and J 7 bases, with 14 bases left between them. This CDR3 has 12 amino acids. The CDR3 is CASNKGPGEQYF. In DNA form, the CDR3 reads TGTGCCAGCAATAAGGGTCCAGGGGAGCAGTACTTC.